What follows are 27 T cell receptor beta chains derived from one specimen sequenced in a study of blood T cell repertoires in COVID-19. Method: immunoSEQ multiplex PCR; TCRdb's copy keeps in-frame clones and lacks some. Altogether 210,000 or so clones are present, approximately 80% being singletons, with the ten largest covering under 4.5%. The sequenced material came from PBMCs or T cells enriched from blood (not recorded which). The source is a man younger than 40 with acute COVID-19.

The chain links TRBV6-5 to TRBJ2-3, with D possibly TRBD1 on 5 matching bases. This CDR3 region has 15 residues. Trimming cost V 10 bases and J 3 bases, with 20 bases left between them. Germline assignment: CDR1 MNHEY and CDR2 SVGAGI. The CDR3 region is CAIWSAGLRTDTQYF. CDR3 DNA sequence: TGTGCCATCTGGTCGGCAGGGCTGAGGACAGATACGCAGTATTTT.

The gene calls are TRBV30 and TRBJ2-5; the D is unclear. Germline V CDR1 and CDR2: GTSNPN, SVGIG (reference sequence). The CDR3 consists of 13 residues. The V end was cut by 0 bases, the J end by 4 bases, with 9 bases between. The CDR3: CAWSVSVRETQYF. CDR3 DNA sequence: TGTGCCTGGAGTGTGTCCGTCCGAGAGACCCAGTACTTC.

This rearrangement joins TRBV5-1 to TRBJ2-7; the match to TRBD1 covers 7 bases. Trimming took 4 bases from V and 7 from J; bases not matched to a gene: 14. Per germline, CDR1 SGHRS and CDR2 YFSETQ. This CDR3 is 15 amino acids long. The CDR3 DNA sequence: TGCGCCAGCAGCGGAACAGGGGTGGTTTTTAGGGAGCAGTACTTC. Its translation is CASSGTGVVFREQYF. The variable domain in full, completed from reference TRBV5-1 and TRBJ2-7, reads KAGVTQTPRYLIKTRGQQVTLSCSPISGHRSVSWYQQTPGQGLQFLFEYFSETQRNKGNFPGRFSGRQFSNSRSEMNVSTLELGDSALYLCASSGTGVVFREQYFGPGTRLTVT.

The CDR3 spells CASSTGGTGYTF. The CDR3 nucleotides read TGTGCCAGCAGTACAGGGGGCACTGGCTACACCTTC. V gene TRBV28 combines with J gene TRBJ1-2; 9 nucleotides align to TRBD1. Trimming removed 5 bases from V and 7 bases from J; junction bases left unmatched: 2. Germline V gene data show CDR1 as MDHEN and CDR2 as SYDVKM. The CDR3 is 12 residues long.

This chain joins TRBV5-1 and TRBJ1-1; tentatively, D is TRBD1 (5 bases). V was shortened by 2 bases and J by 11 bases, with 16 bases between the two germline ends. The CDR3 contains 13 residues. Germline-derived CDR1 and CDR2 are SGHRS and YFSETQ. The CDR3 protein is CASSFRQTTEAFF. The CDR3 DNA is TGCGCCAGCAGCTTTCGACAGACGACGGAGGCTTTCTTT.

The rearrangement uses TRBV10-1 and TRBJ2-5; no firm D call. V was pared by 3 bases and J by 0 bases, with 5 bases between. The germline gives CDR1 WNHNN, CDR2 SYGVQD (reference sequence). The CDR3 loop spans 13 amino acids. The CDR3 loop is CASSDLNQETQYF. CDR3 in DNA: TGCGCCAGCAGTGACCTAAACCAAGAGACCCAGTACTTC.

The chain is built from TRBV29-1 and TRBJ1-5, with 8 nucleotides matching TRBD1. The CDR3 runs to 15 residues. The germline gives CDR1 SQVTM, CDR2 ANQGSEA. V dropped 6 bases and J dropped 1; count of bases not matched to a gene: 8. The CDR3 here is CSVADRAGSNQPQHF. CDR3 coding DNA: TGCAGCGTCGCGGACAGGGCAGGGAGCAATCAGCCCCAGCATTTT.

The chain joins TRBV6-2 or TRBV6-3 to TRBJ2-6; possible D gene TRBD1, 5 bases. Germline CDR1 and CDR2: MNHEY and SVGEGT. The length of the CDR3 is 17 residues. V was trimmed by 2 bases and J by 4 bases, leaving 15 bases between them. In nucleotides, the CDR3 is TGTGCCAGCAGTTACCTCTTGGACATGCCAGGGGCCAACGTCCTGACTTTC. This sequence encodes CASSYLLDMPGANVLTF.

Regarding this clone: At the DNA level, this CDR3 is encoded by other sequences in the same sample as well. The gene calls are TRBV5-1 and TRBJ2-5; 13 bases line up with TRBD2. Trimming took 3 bases from V and 2 from J; bases not matched to a gene: 4. This CDR3 has 16 residues. Germline V gene sequence: CDR1 SGHRS, CDR2 YFSETQ. The CDR3 loop reads CASSSSLAGGQETQYF. CDR3 sequence (DNA): TGCGCCAGCAGCTCGTCACTAGCGGGGGGGCAAGAGACCCAGTACTTC.

V usage is TRBV9 and J usage is TRBJ1-5, with D unresolved. This CDR3 contains 13 residues. The V end lost 4 bases, the J end lost 1 base, and 6 bases lay between the germline ends. Germline values: CDR1 SGDLS, CDR2 YYNGEE. The CDR3 nucleotides read TGTGCCAGCAGCCCAAGCAGCAATCAGCCCCAGCATTTT. As protein: CASSPSSNQPQHF.

The chain's CDR3 is CASNPIRGRTEAFF. In nucleotides, the CDR3 is TGTGCCAGCAACCCCATCAGGGGGCGAACTGAAGCTTTCTTT. This chain links TRBV9 with TRBJ1-1; the match to TRBD1 covers 8 bases. J gave up 5 bases and V 6 bases, and 9 bases lay outside the gene matches. The CDR3 spans 14 residues. CDR1 is SGDLS and CDR2 is YYNGEE in the germline V gene.

J is TRBJ1-3 and V is TRBV11-1; D ambiguous. V lost 0 bases to trimming and J lost 4 bases, with 10 bases between them. The CDR3 runs 15 residues. CDR1 SGHAT and CDR2 FQDESV come from the germline V gene (reference sequence). The CDR3 DNA sequence: TGTGCCAGCAGCTTAGCGGCGGGTCCCGGAAACACCATATATTTT. Residues: CASSLAAGPGNTIYF.

The V and J genes are TRBV4-1 and TRBJ2-1; 8 bases agree with TRBD2. Per the germline V gene, CDR1 is MGHRA and CDR2 is YSYEKL. CDR3 length: 15 amino acids. V was pared by 0 bases and J by 7 bases, with 5 bases of the junction left unmatched. The DNA of the CDR3 is TGCGCCAGCAGCCAAGATCCACTAGCGGTGAATGAGCAGTTCTTC. This translates into CASSQDPLAVNEQFF.

The chain links TRBV7-3 to TRBJ2-3, with a tentative D call TRBD2 (6 bases). CDR3 length equals 13 residues. Per germline, CDR1 SGHTA and CDR2 FQGTGA. V was cut by 5 bases and J by 12 bases, with 18 bases left in between. CDR3 nucleotides: TGTGCCAGCAGCCAACACGGCGGGACCACTCAGTATTTT. It translates to CASSQHGGTTQYF.

With regard to this clone: The identical CDR3 is also encoded by other nucleotide sequences in the sample. This chain joins TRBV10-3 and TRBJ2-5; 9 bases agree with TRBD2. Germline V lookup: CDR1 ENHRY, CDR2 SYGVKD. This CDR3 has 13 amino acids. Trimming cost V 4 bases and J 5 bases; bases outside gene matches: 2. CDR3 residues: CAISGGGAETQYF. CDR3 DNA: TGTGCCATCAGTGGCGGGGGGGCGGAGACCCAGTACTTC.

The chain is built from TRBV2 and TRBJ2-1; perhaps TRBD2 as D (5 bases). Germline lookup yields CDR1 SNHLY and CDR2 FYNNEI. V lost 5 bases and J lost 6, with 17 bases in between. The CDR3 length is 15 residues. The CDR3 region has the DNA TGTGCCAGCAGTTTGGACTCAAGGTTGGGCAATGAGCAGTTCTTC. It specifies CASSLDSRLGNEQFF.

The rearrangement joins TRBV21-1 to TRBJ1-2. TRBV21-1 constitutes a pseudogene. The CDR3 covers 12 residues. The CDR3 nucleotides read TGTGCCAGGGTCCTCCCGACTTATGGCTACACCTTC. Amino acids: CARVLPTYGYTF.

J is TRBJ1-5 and V is TRBV3-1 (or the pseudogene TRBV3-2), with 7 bases that match TRBD1. The CDR3 is 18 residues long. Germline-derived CDR1 and CDR2 are LGHDT and YNNKEL (reference sequence). The trim removed 6 bases at V and 2 bases at J, leaving 16 bases unmatched. CDR3 residues: CASSHVPVTGEGNQPQHF. CDR3 sequence (DNA): TGTGCCAGCAGTCACGTCCCAGTCACAGGGGAGGGCAATCAGCCCCAGCATTTT.

In its sample, this clone was seen once. The gene calls are TRBV2 and TRBJ2-6, with 7 bases that match TRBD1. With V trimmed by 7 bases and J by 0 bases, 9 bases remained unmatched. Germline CDR1 SNHLY, CDR2 FYNNEI. The CDR3 loop spans 17 amino acids. The CDR3 loop is CASNTGQDRSGANVLTF. The CDR3, as DNA: TGTGCCAGCAATACCGGACAGGATCGCTCTGGGGCCAACGTCCTGACTTTC.

The chain couples TRBV7-2 to TRBJ2-1, with 9 positions matching TRBD2. Germline V gives CDR1 SGHTA, CDR2 FQGNSA. Trimming cost V 7 bases and J 8 bases; bases outside gene matches: 9. This CDR3 is 14 amino acids long. CDR3 region: CASTLGGGAHEQFF. The CDR3 nucleotides are TGTGCCAGCACCCTCGGCGGGGGGGCCCATGAGCAGTTCTTC.

The chain joins TRBV4-1 to TRBJ2-3, with D tentatively TRBD1 (5 bases). The V gene's germline CDR1 is MGHRA and CDR2 YSYEKL. The CDR3 has 16 amino acids. The V and J ends lost 1 base and 0 bases respectively, with 11 bases between them. Here the CDR3 DNA reads TGCGCCAGCAGCCAAGTGGGGCCGGCAAGCACAGATACGCAGTATTTT. Protein: CASSQVGPASTDTQYF.

The CDR3 loop reads CASSLDARGSDEQYF. The CDR3 nucleotides are TGTGCCAGCAGCTTAGACGCCAGGGGATCGGACGAGCAGTACTTC. This chain links TRBV7-6 with TRBJ2-7; possibly TRBD1 for D (6 bases). The CDR3 contains 15 residues. Trimming removed 1 base at V and 5 bases at J, with 15 bases between. CDR1 is SGHVS, CDR2 FNYEAQ, per germline.

The V call is TRBV5-4, the J call TRBJ1-3; D is ambiguous. Germline values: CDR1 SGHNT, CDR2 YYREEE (reference sequence). The CDR3 consists of 14 residues. V was cut by 4 bases and J by 2 bases, with 10 bases left in between. In nucleotides, the CDR3 is TGTGCCAGCAGCCGCCCTTCAGCTGGAAACACCATATATTTT. Protein: CASSRPSAGNTIYF.

The V gene is TRBV6-1, the J gene TRBJ1-1; D is perhaps TRBD1 (5 bases). With 0 bases removed from V and 9 bases from J, the gap between germline ends came to 14 bases. From germline, CDR1 is MNHNS and CDR2 SASEGT. CDR3 size: 14 residues. The CDR3 nucleotides are TGTGCCAGCAGTGAAGCAAGGGCAGGGTCAAAAGCTTTCTTT. Translating gives CASSEARAGSKAFF.

This chain links TRBV7-6 with TRBJ1-2, with D possibly being TRBD1 (6 bases). CDR1 and CDR2 (germline): SGHVS, FNYEAQ. V dropped 5 bases and J dropped 4 bases, with 14 bases sitting between them. The CDR3 has 14 residues. As DNA, the CDR3 is TGTGCCAGCAGCCCTCTCGGGGGGGCCTATGGCTACACCTTC. This gives the protein CASSPLGGAYGYTF.

The chain recombines TRBV7-9 with TRBJ2-2, with 13 nucleotides matching TRBD2. Germline loops: CDR1 SEHNR, CDR2 FQNEAQ (reference sequence). This CDR3 contains 15 residues. The trim removed 6 bases at V and 6 bases at J, leaving 4 bases unmatched. Here the CDR3 reads CASRMTSGGPGELFF. The CDR3, as DNA: TGTGCCAGCAGGATGACTAGCGGGGGGCCCGGGGAGCTGTTTTTT.

The chain couples TRBV9 to TRBJ2-7; no definite D call. Germline CDR1 SGDLS, CDR2 YYNGEE. The V and J ends lost 3 bases and 6 bases respectively, with 16 bases between them. The CDR3 consists of 14 residues. CDR3 in amino acids: CASSAGWRSSEQYF. DNA of the CDR3: TGTGCCAGCAGCGCCGGGTGGCGGTCTAGCGAGCAGTACTTC.